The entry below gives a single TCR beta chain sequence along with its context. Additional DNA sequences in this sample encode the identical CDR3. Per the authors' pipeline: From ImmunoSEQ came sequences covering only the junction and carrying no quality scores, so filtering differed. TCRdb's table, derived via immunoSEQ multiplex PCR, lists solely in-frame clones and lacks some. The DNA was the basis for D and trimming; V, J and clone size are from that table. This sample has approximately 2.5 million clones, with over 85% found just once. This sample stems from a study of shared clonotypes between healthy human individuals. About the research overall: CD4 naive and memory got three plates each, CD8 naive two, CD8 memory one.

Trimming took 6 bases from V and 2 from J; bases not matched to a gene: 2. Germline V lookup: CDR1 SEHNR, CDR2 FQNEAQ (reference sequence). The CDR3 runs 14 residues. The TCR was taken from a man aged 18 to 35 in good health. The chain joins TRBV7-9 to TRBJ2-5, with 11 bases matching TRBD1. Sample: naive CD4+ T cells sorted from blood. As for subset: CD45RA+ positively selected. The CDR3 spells CASSWDRGQETQYF. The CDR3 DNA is TGTGCCAGCAGTTGGGACAGGGGGCAAGAGACCCAGTACTTC.